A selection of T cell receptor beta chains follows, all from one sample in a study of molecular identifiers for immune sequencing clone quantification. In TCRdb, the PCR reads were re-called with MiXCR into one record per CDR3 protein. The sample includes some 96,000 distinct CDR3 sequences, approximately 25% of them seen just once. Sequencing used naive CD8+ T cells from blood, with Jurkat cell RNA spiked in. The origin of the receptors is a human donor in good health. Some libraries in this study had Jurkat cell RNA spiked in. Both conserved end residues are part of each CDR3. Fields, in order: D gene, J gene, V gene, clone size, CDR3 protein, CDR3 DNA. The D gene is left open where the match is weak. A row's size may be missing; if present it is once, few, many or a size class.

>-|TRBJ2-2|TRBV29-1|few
CSVEDHVTGELFF
TGCAGCGTTGAAGATCACGTCACCGGGGAGCTGTTTTTT
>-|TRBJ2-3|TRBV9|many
CASSVVGAHTDTQYF
TGTGCCAGCAGCGTAGTCGGGGCCCACACAGATACGCAGTATTTT
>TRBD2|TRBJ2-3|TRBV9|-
CASRATSGGTDTQYF
TGTGCCAGCAGAGCCACTAGCGGGGGGACAGATACGCAGTATTTT
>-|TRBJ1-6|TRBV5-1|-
CASSLGGTSSYNSPLPF
TGCGCCAGCAGCTTGGGAGGGACCAGCTCCTATAATTCACCCCTCCCCTTC
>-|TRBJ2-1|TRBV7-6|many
CASSLAGGRWGEQFF
TGTGCCAGCAGCTTAGCGGGGGGCCGGTGGGGTGAGCAGTTCTTC
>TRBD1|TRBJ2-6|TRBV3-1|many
CASSQLRTGGLGANVLTF
TGTGCCAGCAGCCAATTGAGGACAGGGGGCTTAGGGGCCAACGTCCTGACTTTC
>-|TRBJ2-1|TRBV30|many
CAWSVAGYEQFF
TGTGCCTGGAGTGTAGCGGGTTATGAGCAGTTCTTC
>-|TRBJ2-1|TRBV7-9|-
CASSLSSNEQFF
TGTGCCAGCAGCTTATCTAGCAATGAGCAGTTCTTC
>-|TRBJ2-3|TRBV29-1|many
CSVDGTLKFSSTDTQYF
TGCAGCGTTGACGGGACACTTAAGTTCTCTAGCACAGATACGCAGTATTTT
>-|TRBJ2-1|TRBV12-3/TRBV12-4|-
CASSPGTPLYNEQFF
TGTGCCAGCAGCCCCGGGACCCCTCTGTACAATGAGCAGTTCTTC
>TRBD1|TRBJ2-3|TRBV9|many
CASSPIQGQGADTQYF
TGTGCCAGCAGCCCCATTCAAGGACAGGGTGCAGATACGCAGTATTTT
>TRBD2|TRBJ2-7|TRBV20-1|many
CSASPLAGISYEQYF
TGCAGTGCTAGCCCCCTAGCGGGGATCTCCTACGAGCAGTACTTC
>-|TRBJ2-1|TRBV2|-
CASSALWEQFF
TGTGCCAGCAGTGCCCTCTGGGAGCAGTTCTTC
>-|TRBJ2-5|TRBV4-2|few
CASSQESGGLYETQHF
TGTGCCAGCAGCCAAGAGTCCGGAGGTCTATATGAGACCCAGCACTTC
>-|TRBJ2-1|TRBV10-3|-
CAISEGVQGQDEQFF
TGTGCCATCAGTGAGGGCGTGCAGGGGCAGGATGAGCAGTTCTTC
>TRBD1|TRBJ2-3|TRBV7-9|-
CANRPTGVNPTDTQYF
TGTGCCAACAGACCAACAGGGGTTAACCCCACAGATACGCAGTATTTT
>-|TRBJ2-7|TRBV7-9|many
CASSFWRDNPSEQYF
TGTGCCAGCAGCTTTTGGAGGGACAACCCTTCGGAGCAGTACTTC
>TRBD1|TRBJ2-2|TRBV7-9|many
CASSPGTGPGELFF
TGTGCCAGCAGCCCGGGGACAGGGCCCGGGGAGCTGTTTTTT
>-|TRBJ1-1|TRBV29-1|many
CSVASRDGGTEAFF
TGCAGCGTCGCGTCCCGGGACGGCGGCACTGAAGCTTTCTTT
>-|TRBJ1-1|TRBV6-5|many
CASSYYWDVENTEAFF
TGTGCCAGCAGTTATTATTGGGACGTCGAGAACACTGAAGCTTTCTTT
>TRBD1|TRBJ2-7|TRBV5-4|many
CASSGTGGTYEQYF
TGTGCCAGCAGCGGGACAGGGGGTACCTACGAGCAGTACTTC
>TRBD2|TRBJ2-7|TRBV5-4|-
CASSQQGGGAYEQYF
TGTGCCAGCAGCCAACAGGGCGGGGGGGCCTACGAGCAGTACTTC
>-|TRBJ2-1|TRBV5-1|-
CASSLKGGSYNEQFF
TGCGCCAGCAGCTTGAAGGGGGGCTCCTACAATGAGCAGTTCTTC
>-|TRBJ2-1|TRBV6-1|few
CASSDVGYNEQFF
TGTGCCAGCAGTGATGTGGGGTACAATGAGCAGTTCTTC
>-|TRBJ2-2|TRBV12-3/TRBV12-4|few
CASRTGGPPNTGELFF
TGTGCCAGCAGGACCGGGGGCCCACCGAACACCGGGGAGCTGTTTTTT
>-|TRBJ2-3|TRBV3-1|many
CASSPDTTDTQYF
TGTGCCAGCAGCCCGGACACTACAGATACGCAGTATTTT
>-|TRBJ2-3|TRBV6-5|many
CASSQRVLRVSDTQYF
TGTGCCAGCAGCCAACGAGTTTTAAGGGTATCAGATACGCAGTATTTT
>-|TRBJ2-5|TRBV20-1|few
CSARDPSTQVIQETQYF
TGCAGTGCTAGAGATCCCTCGACACAGGTTATCCAAGAGACCCAGTACTTC
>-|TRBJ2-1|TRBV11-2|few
CASSPLNEQFF
TGTGCCAGCAGCCCCTTGAATGAGCAGTTCTTC
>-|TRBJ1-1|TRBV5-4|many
CASSPQRDGTEAFF
TGTGCCAGCAGCCCTCAGAGGGATGGCACTGAAGCTTTCTTT
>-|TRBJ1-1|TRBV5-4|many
CASSWDLNTEAFF
TGTGCCAGCAGCTGGGACTTGAACACTGAAGCTTTCTTT
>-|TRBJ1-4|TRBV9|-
CASSVGGSGEKLFF
TGTGCCAGCAGCGTAGGGGGTTCCGGGGAAAAACTGTTTTTT
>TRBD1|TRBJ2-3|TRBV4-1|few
CATTPTGGGSDTQYF
TGCGCCACAACGCCTACAGGGGGCGGATCAGATACGCAGTATTTT
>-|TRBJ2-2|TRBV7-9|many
CASSSTGANTGELFF
TGTGCCAGCAGCTCAACCGGGGCGAACACCGGGGAGCTGTTTTTT
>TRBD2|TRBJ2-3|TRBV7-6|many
CASSLVVSGGRGTQYF
TGTGCCAGCAGCTTAGTCGTCAGCGGGGGGCGAGGTACGCAGTATTTT
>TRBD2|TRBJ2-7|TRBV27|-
CASSISGGPTYEQYF
TGTGCCAGCAGTATTAGCGGGGGGCCGACCTACGAGCAGTACTTC
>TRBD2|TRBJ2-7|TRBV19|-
CASSTHGLAITEQYF
TGTGCCAGTAGTACCCATGGACTAGCGATTACCGAGCAGTACTTC
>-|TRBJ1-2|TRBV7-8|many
CASSEYLTSLGYTF
TGTGCCAGCAGCGAGTATCTGACGTCCCTAGGCTACACCTTC
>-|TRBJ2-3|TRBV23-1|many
CASSQSEYRDADTQYF
TGCGCCAGCAGTCAATCAGAGTACAGGGACGCAGATACGCAGTATTTT
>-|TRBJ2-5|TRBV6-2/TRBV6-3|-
CASSYTEYQETQYF
TGTGCCAGCAGTTACACAGAGTACCAAGAGACCCAGTACTTC
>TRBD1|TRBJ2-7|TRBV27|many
CASTYRTGGYEQYF
TGTGCCAGTACGTACCGGACAGGGGGCTACGAGCAGTACTTC
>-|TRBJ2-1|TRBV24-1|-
CATSDRVGRPGVNEQFF
TGTGCCACCAGTGATCGGGTCGGGAGGCCAGGGGTGAATGAGCAGTTCTTC
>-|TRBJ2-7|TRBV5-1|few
CASSSGAFAYEQYF
TGCGCCAGCAGCTCGGGGGCTTTTGCCTACGAGCAGTACTTC
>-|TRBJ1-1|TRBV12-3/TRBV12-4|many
CASSLATGEAFF
TGTGCCAGCAGTTTAGCGACAGGTGAAGCTTTCTTT
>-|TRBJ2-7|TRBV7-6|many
CASSLEVSYEQYF
TGTGCCAGCAGCTTAGAAGTCTCCTACGAGCAGTACTTC
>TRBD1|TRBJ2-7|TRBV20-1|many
CSARGQSYEQYF
TGCAGTGCCAGGGGACAGTCCTACGAGCAGTACTTC
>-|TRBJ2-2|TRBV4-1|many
CASSQEPTGELFF
TGCGCCAGCAGCCAAGAGCCAACCGGGGAGCTGTTTTTT
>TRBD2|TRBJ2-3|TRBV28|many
CASTLETSGRPQYF
TGTGCCAGCACCCTCGAGACTAGCGGGAGGCCGCAGTATTTT
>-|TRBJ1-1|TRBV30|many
CAWSITGNTEAFF
TGTGCCTGGAGTATAACAGGGAACACTGAAGCTTTCTTT
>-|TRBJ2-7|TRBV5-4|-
CASRKMGYEQYF
TGTGCCAGCCGGAAGATGGGGTACGAGCAGTACTTC
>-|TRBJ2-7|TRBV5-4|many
CASSKGDSYEQYF
TGTGCCAGCAGCAAGGGGGACTCCTACGAGCAGTACTTC
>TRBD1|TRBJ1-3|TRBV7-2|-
CASSLLRDSSGNTIYF
TGTGCCAGCAGCCTCCTCCGGGACAGCTCTGGAAACACCATATATTTT
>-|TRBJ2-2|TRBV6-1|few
CASKEVNTGELFF
TGTGCCAGCAAAGAGGTGAACACCGGGGAGCTGTTTTTT
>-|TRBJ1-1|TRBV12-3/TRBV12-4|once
CASSSPRTGDTEAFF
TGTGCCAGCAGTTCCCCCCGGACGGGTGACACTGAAGCTTTCTTT
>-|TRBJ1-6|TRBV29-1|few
CSVAQGDNSPLHF
TGCAGCGTTGCGCAGGGAGATAATTCACCCCTCCACTTT
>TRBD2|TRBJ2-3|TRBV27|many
CASSPGGLAALDTQYF
TGTGCCAGCAGTCCCGGGGGACTAGCGGCCCTAGATACGCAGTATTTT